One and the same sample provided the 19 T cell receptor beta chains below, sequenced in a study of control samples from healthy donors and cancer patients (dated by TCRdb to the early 2020s). Libraries were built with the immunoSEQ multiplex PCR assay. TCRdb's version of the immuneACCESS table is confined to in-frame rearrangements and falls short of the full clone set. An unresolved V gene accounts for under half of the shortfall where checked; the remainder is of unknown origin. This sample gives almost 90,000 clones in total; about 83% of them show up just once. Clones ranked in the top ten supply approximately 2% of the sample. Source material: blood. Receptors originate from a middle-aged woman in good health.

The gene calls are TRBV7-8 and TRBJ1-5; D remains ambiguous. Deletions cut 1 base from V and 5 bases from J, with 6 bases between. The CDR3 has 13 residues. Germline V gives CDR1 SGHVS, CDR2 FQNEAQ. The CDR3 is CASSLVRDQPQHF. Written as DNA, the CDR3 is TGTGCCAGCAGCTTAGTACGGGATCAGCCCCAGCATTTT.

V is TRBV5-4 and J is TRBJ2-5, with a possible D match to TRBD2 (6 bases). Trimming removed 1 base from V and 3 bases from J, with 7 bases in between. CDR3 length equals 13 residues. Germline V gives CDR1 SGHNT, CDR2 YYREEE (reference sequence). CDR3 sequence: CASSLSGEETQYF. The CDR3 DNA follows: TGTGCCAGCAGCTTGTCGGGGGAAGAGACCCAGTACTTC.

The rearrangement links TRBV18 to TRBJ1-1; TRBD1 might be the D (5 bases). The CDR3 has 17 amino acids. Germline V lookup: CDR1 KGHSH, CDR2 LQKENI. Trimming removed 4 bases at V and 1 base at J, with 19 bases between. This CDR3 is CASSLYLGAGPNTEAFF. The CDR3, as DNA: TGTGCCAGCTCACTCTATCTCGGGGCAGGGCCGAACACTGAAGCTTTCTTT.

The rearrangement links TRBV29-1 to TRBJ1-2; D might be TRBD1 (5 bases). V lost 1 base and J lost 4, with 13 bases in between. Germline V gene data show CDR1 as SQVTM and CDR2 as ANQGSEA. This CDR3 comprises 14 residues. Here the CDR3 reads CSVEGLTDRYGYTF. CDR3 in DNA: TGCAGCGTTGAAGGGCTGACAGATCGCTATGGCTACACCTTC.

The sample holds one count of this clone. The V and J genes are TRBV7-2 and TRBJ2-1; D is uncertain. The CDR3 contains 11 residues. V was pared by 3 bases and J by 5 bases, with 2 bases between. The germline CDR1 and CDR2 sequences are SGHTA and FQGNSA. In DNA, the CDR3 is TGTGCCAGCAGCTTTCACAATGAGCAGTTCTTC. It yields the protein CASSFHNEQFF.

The V and J genes are TRBV6-2 or TRBV6-3 and TRBJ1-1; D call uncertain. Trimming took off 0 bases at V and 1 base at J, with 0 bases between the two ends. This CDR3 region has 12 residues. Germline CDR1 reads MNHEY; CDR2 reads SVGEGT. The CDR3 coding sequence is TGTGCCAGCAGTTACTCGAACACTGAAGCTTTCTTT. Protein sequence: CASSYSNTEAFF.

V usage is TRBV2 and J usage is TRBJ2-7, with 7 bases aligning to TRBD1. CDR1 and CDR2 from the germline V gene are SNHLY and FYNNEI. This CDR3 region has 13 residues. V shed 4 bases and J 6 bases; nucleotides not matched to a gene: 6. CDR3 DNA sequence: TGTGCCAGCAGTGTTAGGACAGGTGGCGAGCAGTACTTC. It is translated as CASSVRTGGEQYF. Using reference TRBV2 and TRBJ2-7 for the parts outside the CDR3, the full variable domain is EPEVTQTPSHQVTQMGQEVILRCVPISNHLYFYWYRQILGQKVEFLVSFYNNEISEKSEIFDDQFSVERPDGSNFTLKIRSTKLEDSAMYFCASSVRTGGEQYFGPGTRLTVT.

CDR3 sequence (DNA): TGTGCCAGCAGCCTTGAGTCTGGAAACACCATATATTTT. Its translation: CASSLESGNTIYF. This chain links TRBV7-9 with TRBJ1-3; unclear D gene. The CDR3 contains 13 residues. Looked up from germline, CDR1 is SEHNR and CDR2 is FQNEAQ (reference sequence). V lost 5 bases and J lost 1, with 6 bases in between. The variable domain in full, with the rest retrieved from reference TRBV7-9 and TRBJ1-3, is DTGVSQNPRHKITKRGQNVTFRCDPISEHNRLYWYRQTLGQGPEFLTYFQNEAQLEKSRLLSDRFSAERPKGSFSTLEIQRTEQGDSAMYLCASSLESGNTIYFGEGSWLTVV.

The chain joins TRBV19 to TRBJ2-2; 8 positions agree with TRBD1. Unmatched junction bases numbered 9, after V lost 5 bases and J lost 4 bases. The CDR3 is made up of 16 amino acids. Germline V gene sequence: CDR1 LNHDA, CDR2 SQIVND (reference sequence). The CDR3 region is CASSSGQGAGTGELFF. As DNA, the CDR3 is TGTGCCAGTAGTTCAGGGCAGGGGGCCGGCACCGGGGAGCTGTTTTTT.

V usage is TRBV6-5 and J usage is TRBJ1-1, with D possibly TRBD1 on 6 matching bases. CDR1 and CDR2 (germline): MNHEY, SVGAGI. The CDR3 is 15 amino acids. Trimming took off 4 bases at V and 3 bases at J, with 15 bases between the two ends. The CDR3 region is CASSLEQGRDTEAFF. The DNA for the CDR3 is TGTGCCAGCAGTTTAGAGCAGGGGAGGGACACTGAAGCTTTCTTT.

V is TRBV6-6 and J is TRBJ2-3; TRBD2 agrees at 7 bases. Germline trimming cut 5 bases from V and 7 bases from J; bases unmatched to any gene: 15. Germline V gene sequence: CDR1 MNHNY, CDR2 SVGAGI (reference sequence). This CDR3 is built from 16 residues. Here the CDR3 reads CASSPSGRGGSNTQYF. In nucleotides, the CDR3 is TGTGCCAGCAGTCCCTCCGGGCGCGGGGGATCGAATACGCAGTATTTT.

V and J are TRBV7-2 and TRBJ2-3; D assignment may be TRBD1 or TRBD2 (5 bases each). The ends were cut back, 8 bases at V and 4 bases at J, with 16 bases in the middle. Per germline, CDR1 SGHTA and CDR2 FQGNSA. CDR3 length: 14 residues. This CDR3 reads CASGSRGPPDTQYF. CDR3 DNA sequence: TGTGCCAGCGGTTCTCGGGGACCCCCAGATACGCAGTATTTT.

This clone was counted a few times. The gene calls are TRBV3-1 (or the pseudogene TRBV3-2) and TRBJ2-3; no definite D call. This CDR3 region has 12 residues. V was pared by 5 bases and J by 4 bases, with 7 bases between. Germline assignment: CDR1 LGHDT and CDR2 YNNKEL (reference sequence). This CDR3 is CASSSTSDTQYF. The CDR3 DNA reads TGTGCCAGCAGCTCCACTTCAGATACGCAGTATTTT.

J is TRBJ1-2 and V is TRBV6-6; D gene ambiguous. The CDR3 sequence is 12 residues long. Trimming stripped 7 bases from V and 4 bases from J, with 10 bases between. Germline assignment: CDR1 MNHNY and CDR2 SVGAGI (reference sequence). CDR3 bases: TGTGCCAGCACTTCGAGAATCTATGGCTACACCTTC. As protein: CASTSRIYGYTF.

About this clone: This specimen includes other DNA sequences encoding the same CDR3. The gene calls are TRBV30 and TRBJ1-1, with a possible D match to TRBD1 (6 bases). The ends were cut back, 3 bases at V and 0 bases at J, with 8 bases in the middle. This CDR3 has 13 amino acids. The V gene's germline CDR1 is GTSNPN and CDR2 SVGIG (reference sequence). The CDR3 here is CAWSRGMNTEAFF. CDR3 coding DNA: TGTGCCTGGAGCAGGGGAATGAACACTGAAGCTTTCTTT.

The genes are TRBV4-2 and TRBJ2-2, with D perhaps TRBD1 (5 bases). CDR1 and CDR2 from the germline V gene are LGHNA and YNFKEQ. The length of the CDR3 is 14 residues. The V and J ends lost 6 bases and 1 base respectively, with 9 bases between them. CDR3 amino acids: CASSHQGNTGELFF. CDR3 DNA: TGTGCCAGCAGTCATCAGGGGAACACCGGGGAGCTGTTTTTT.

The rearrangement uses TRBV10-3 and TRBJ2-7, with D possibly matching TRBD1 (5 bases). The CDR3 runs to 14 residues. V lost 4 bases and J 2 bases, leaving 12 bases between the germline ends. Per germline, CDR1 ENHRY and CDR2 SYGVKD. CDR3 amino acids: CAISVGTGTYEQYF. CDR3 DNA sequence: TGTGCCATCAGTGTGGGAACAGGAACCTACGAGCAGTACTTC.

The V call is TRBV13, the J call TRBJ2-7; 7 bases map to TRBD1. V trimming: 6 bases; J trimming: 3 bases; junction bases outside the gene matches: 11. The V gene's germline CDR1 is PRHDT and CDR2 FYEKMQ (reference sequence). This CDR3 has 15 residues. CDR3 in amino acids: CASSYPEGAVYEQYF. CDR3 nucleotide sequence: TGTGCCAGCAGTTATCCAGAGGGGGCCGTCTACGAGCAGTACTTC.

V is TRBV18 and J is TRBJ2-3, with a tentative D call TRBD1 (6 bases). Germline CDR1 KGHSH, CDR2 LQKENI. V was cut by 3 bases and J by 1 base, with 11 bases left in between. The CDR3 is 15 residues long. CDR3 coding DNA: TGTGCCAGCTCACCGCAGGGGTCTGGCACAGATACGCAGTATTTT. Translated, it gives CASSPQGSGTDTQYF.